This T cell receptor beta chain was profiled in a study of blood T cell repertoires in COVID-19 (dated by TCRdb to the early 2020s). About the study as a whole: The collaborator samples originated in the United States, Italy and Spain and spanned the acute and convalescent phases of COVID-19. The prospective study material was composed of cDNA or gDNA derived from T cells, B-cell-depleted T cells, or PBMCs. The dataset comprised deeply sampled blood TCRbeta repertoires from subjects exposed to, actively infected with, or recovered from COVID-19. The repertoires were released in a freely available public database meant as a resource for research on the immune response to SARS-CoV-2. The samples were drawn from two sources: the first 160 participants of the ongoing ImmuneRACE study, and over 950 subjects contributed by 6 global collaborators. The sample metadata nearly always contained a de-identified subject ID, COVID-19 status, age in years and sex. Where available, HLA class I and class II types were taken from metadata supplied by the sample provider and were not determined by assay-based typing.

V is cut by 3 bases and J by 7 bases, and the space between the germline ends is 11 bases. Including the terminal cysteine and phenylalanine, the CDR3 comprises 13 residues. The retained sequence is limited to the CDR3, 39 bases, with the frame set at the first base. The germline V gene (reference sequence) yields SGHKS for CDR1 and YYEKEE for CDR2. Participants in the prospective study were aged roughly 18 to 100 years, lived in about two dozen United States geographic areas, and enrolled through a virtual design. Cohort assignment in the prospective study relied on participant-reported clinical history from a screening survey and a study questionnaire. ImmuneRACE Cohort 3 recovered participants were defined by two consecutive negative NP/OP PCR tests, healthcare professional clearance, or symptom resolution. In the prospective study, whole blood, serum and a nasopharyngeal or oropharyngeal swab were collected from each participant by mobile phlebotomists. Additional blood draws and questionnaires over an approximately two-month period could optionally be provided by prospective study participants. Blood samples from the prospective study were shipped frozen or at room temperature prior to DNA extraction.

As concerns this clone: Its cognate antigen has yet to be identified. No much larger clone exists at a distance of one base, and base qualities are not known.

General conclusions and limits of the study: The amount of clinical and demographic metadata varied by source and participant and was provided uncurated.

TCRbeta CDR3 regions were amplified from genomic DNA by means of the immunoSEQ Assay, a bias-controlled multiplex PCR. On the study's bioinformatics: Nucleated cell counts per sample were estimated from amplification of reference gene primers within the assay. Sequence reads were collapsed and filtered to measure the absolute abundance of every unique TCRbeta CDR3 rearrangement. For each sample, productive Simpson clonality was calculated by taking the square root of Simpson's diversity index across productive rearrangements. TCRdb holds this immuneACCESS table with in-frame rearrangements only. Some clones are missing; in checked studies, unresolved V genes explain under half, and the rest has no known cause. Clone size and the V and J calls come from that table; the DNA yielded D and trimming. This sample holds more than 250,000 clones; 80% to 95% were observed only once. The ten largest clones add up to 15% to 20% of the sample.

Sequenced: PBMCs or T cells enriched from blood (not recorded which). The rearranged segments are TRBV5-5 and TRBJ1-5, with no confidently assigned D gene. The sequence came from a young woman who had recovered from COVID-19. DNA sequence: TGTGCCAGCAGCTCCGCTGTTGGCCAGCCCCAGCATTTT. This translates into CASSSAVGQPQHF.